A single sample is the source of the 30 T cell receptor beta chains below, sequenced in a study of human T cells and chemical hapten exposure. Indicated time point: pre-sensitization, week 0. Treatment here: therapeutic diphenylcyclopropenone sensitization with weekly scalp DPC. A single record per CDR3 protein comes from TCRdb applying MiXCR to the RACE reads. The sample includes around 200,000 distinct CDR3 sequences, under 35% of them seen just once. Here the sequenced sample was whole blood, taken in connection with sensitization to the hapten diphenylcyclopropenone (DPC). The receptors come from a woman aged 30 to 39 with alopecia areata. Some clones in this sample may be carry-over from other donors' samples.

This clonotype was seen more than once but under ten times. The rearrangement joins TRBV9 to TRBJ2-1, with 11 bases lining up with TRBD2. The germline V gene encodes CDR1 SGDLS and CDR2 YYNGEE. This CDR3 comprises 17 residues. V lost 1 base to trimming and J lost 5 bases; unmatched junction nucleotides: 8. The CDR3 sequence: CASSVTLLAGGHNEQFF. DNA for the CDR3: TGTGCCAGCAGCGTAACATTGTTAGCGGGGGGGCACAATGAGCAGTTCTTC.

The genes are TRBV4-1 and TRBJ1-1; D is uncertain. Germline values: CDR1 MGHRA, CDR2 YSYEKL. The CDR3 totals 15 residues. V lost 3 bases and J 0 bases, leaving 11 bases between the germline ends. The CDR3: CASSQGKEMNTEAFF. The CDR3 nucleotides read TGCGCCAGCAGCCAGGGAAAAGAGATGAACACTGAAGCTTTCTTT.

In its sample, this clonotype was seen a few times. V gene TRBV5-1 combines with J gene TRBJ1-6, with a weak D call TRBD1 (5 bases). CDR3 length: 16 amino acids. Germline V gene data show CDR1 as SGHRS and CDR2 as YFSETQ. V lost 4 bases and J 4 bases, leaving 15 bases between the germline ends. The DNA for the CDR3 is TGCGCCAGCAGCCCCTTGGCAGGGCTTTATAATTCACCCCTCCACTTT. Its protein is CASSPLAGLYNSPLHF.

In this sample, this clonotype turned up a few times. The chain combines TRBV2 with TRBJ2-7, with D uncertain. Germline values: CDR1 SNHLY, CDR2 FYNNEI. V lost 8 bases to trimming and J lost 4 bases, with 9 bases between them. This CDR3 is 11 amino acids long. CDR3 region: CASGILYEQYF. In DNA, the CDR3 is TGTGCCAGCGGGATACTTTACGAGCAGTACTTC.

The CDR3 coding sequence is TGTGCCAGCAGCGCCGGACCTAGCGGGGGAGCTTACAATGAGCAGTTCTTC. Translated: CASSAGPSGGAYNEQFF. This sequence joins TRBV9 and TRBJ2-1, with TRBD2 matching over 10 bases. The CDR3 consists of 17 residues. Germline V gene data show CDR1 as SGDLS and CDR2 as YYNGEE. With V trimmed by 3 bases and J by 4 bases, 10 bases remained unmatched.

This clonotype turned up a few times. The V and J genes are TRBV7-8 and TRBJ2-3; D not resolved. The CDR3 consists of 16 residues. Germline CDR1 and CDR2: SGHVS and FQNEAQ. Trimming removed 5 bases at V and 0 bases at J, with 15 bases between. The DNA for the CDR3 is TGTGCCAGCAGCCGTACTCGGGCGCAAAGCACAGATACGCAGTATTTT. Amino acids: CASSRTRAQSTDTQYF.

V is TRBV5-1 and J is TRBJ1-2; D remains ambiguous. Germline V gene lookup returns CDR1 SGHRS and CDR2 YFSETQ. The CDR3 consists of 14 residues. Trimming removed 0 bases at V and 0 bases at J, with 6 bases between. Here the CDR3 reads CASSLVPPNYGYTF. The CDR3 DNA sequence: TGCGCCAGCAGCTTGGTGCCCCCTAACTATGGCTACACCTTC.

The J gene is TRBJ1-1, the V gene TRBV25-1; no firm D call. The V gene lost 7 bases and the J gene lost 6 bases, with 12 bases spanning the gap. In germline, CDR1 is MGHDK, CDR2 SYGVNS. The CDR3 loop spans 12 amino acids. The CDR3 region is CASMDLSAEAFF. The CDR3 bases are TGTGCCAGCATGGACCTGTCGGCTGAAGCTTTCTTT.

This clonotype was picked up many times. This chain joins TRBV2 and TRBJ2-5; tentative D call: TRBD2 (6 bases). From germline, CDR1 is SNHLY and CDR2 FYNNEI. This CDR3 spans 15 amino acids. V shed 5 bases and J shed 3 bases, with 16 bases lying between them. CDR3 residues: CASSRRGFTEETQYF. The CDR3 DNA sequence: TGTGCCAGCAGTAGGAGGGGATTTACCGAAGAGACCCAGTACTTC.

The chain recombines TRBV28 with TRBJ1-5, with unresolved D. V lost 3 bases, J lost 4 bases, and 10 bases lay in between. The germline V gene encodes CDR1 MDHEN and CDR2 SYDVKM. The CDR3 loop spans 14 amino acids. CDR3 protein: CASSFQRVNQPQHF. The CDR3 region has the DNA TGTGCCAGCAGTTTTCAGAGGGTAAATCAGCCCCAGCATTTT.

The sample holds a few counts of this clonotype. The chain combines TRBV20-1 with TRBJ1-2; 7 bases agree with TRBD1. CDR1 and CDR2 (germline): DFQATT, SNEGSKA (reference sequence). V lost 0 bases and J lost 3; bases outside the gene matches: 4. This CDR3 region has 14 residues. The CDR3 here is CSARDAQGYYGYTF. As DNA, the CDR3 is TGCAGTGCTAGAGATGCACAGGGGTACTATGGCTACACCTTC.

The chain couples TRBV10-3 to TRBJ1-1; TRBD1 matches at 9 bases. J gave up 3 bases and V 6 bases, and 8 bases lay outside the gene matches. There are 15 residues in the CDR3. CDR1 and CDR2 from the germline V gene are ENHRY and SYGVKD. This CDR3 is CAIRAEQGAYTEAFF. In DNA form, the CDR3 reads TGTGCCATCAGAGCTGAACAGGGGGCGTACACTGAAGCTTTCTTT.

This clonotype appeared a few times. The genes are TRBV5-4 and TRBJ2-1, with D tentatively TRBD1 or TRBD2 (5 bases each). Germline V gene sequence: CDR1 SGHNT, CDR2 YYREEE (reference sequence). The CDR3 has 15 residues. V lost 0 bases to trimming and J lost 2 bases, with 9 bases between them. The CDR3 bases are TGTGCCAGCAGCTTGGAAGGGACCACCTACAATGAGCAGTTCTTC. Translated, it gives CASSLEGTTYNEQFF.

DNA of the CDR3: TGTGCCAGCGGTAGAGATACGCAGTATTTT. It translates to CASGRDTQYF. V is TRBV6-5 and J is TRBJ2-3; D gene uncertain. V gave up 8 bases and J gave up 5 bases, with 5 bases separating them. In germline, CDR1 is MNHEY, CDR2 SVGAGI. The CDR3 extends over 10 amino acids.

This clonotype came up a few times. The gene calls are TRBV6-2 or TRBV6-3 and TRBJ2-2; D not resolved. The CDR3 is made up of 12 amino acids. V gave up 2 bases and J gave up 2 bases, with 0 bases separating them. Germline V gene data show CDR1 as MNHEY and CDR2 as SVGEGT. The CDR3 spells CASSYNTGELFF. CDR3 coding DNA: TGTGCCAGCAGTTACAACACCGGGGAGCTGTTTTTT.

The genes are TRBV28 and TRBJ1-6, with 7 bases aligning to TRBD1. The junction had 7 bases not matched to a gene; V was cut back by 4 bases and J by 4 bases. The germline V gene has CDR1 MDHEN and CDR2 SYDVKM. The CDR3 covers 16 residues. The CDR3 protein is CASSYAPQGYNSPLHF. CDR3 DNA sequence: TGTGCCAGCAGTTATGCCCCACAGGGGTATAATTCACCCCTCCACTTT.

The chain uses TRBV29-1 and TRBJ2-1, with D unclear. Trimming took 5 bases from V and 1 from J, leaving 9 bases between them. This CDR3 has 13 residues. The germline CDR1 and CDR2 sequences are SQVTM and ANQGSEA. The CDR3 region has the DNA TGCAGCGTTCCCGCCTCGTCCTACAATGAGCAGTTCTTC. This translates into CSVPASSYNEQFF.

This clonotype has only a few counts. Here the CDR3 reads CSARRAAQGDEKLFF. CDR3 bases: TGCAGTGCGAGGAGAGCGGCACAGGGGGATGAAAAACTGTTTTTT. The V and J genes are TRBV20-1 and TRBJ1-4, with 8 bases identical to TRBD1. There are 15 residues in the CDR3. The J segment lost 6 bases and the V segment lost 6 bases, leaving 12 bases of the junction unmatched. Germline CDR1 is DFQATT and CDR2 is SNEGSKA (reference sequence).

The chain employs TRBV11-3 and TRBJ1-6; no definite D call. The CDR3 is 15 residues long. Germline V gives CDR1 SGHNT, CDR2 YENEEA. The V gene lost 3 bases and the J gene lost 7 bases, with 13 bases spanning the gap. CDR3: CASSFGEGSNSPLHF. For the CDR3, the DNA is TGTGCCAGCAGCTTCGGTGAGGGATCGAATTCACCCCTCCACTTT.

The chain carries TRBV9 and TRBJ2-3; tentatively, D is TRBD1 (5 bases). The length of the CDR3 is 14 residues. The germline V gene encodes CDR1 SGDLS and CDR2 YYNGEE. V lost 2 bases, J lost 5 bases, and 12 bases lay in between. The CDR3 DNA sequence: TGTGCCAGCAGCGTGGTTCCAGGGATAGATACGCAGTATTTT. This encodes CASSVVPGIDTQYF.

This clonotype was observed a handful of times. One end of the junction does not line up with germline, which may come from a read error. The gene calls are TRBV6-4 and TRBJ2-4; D not certain. The length of the CDR3 is 9 residues. Germline CDR1 MRHNA, CDR2 SNTAGT. The CDR3 DNA reads TGTGCCAGCAGTCACCGTACTGTCTTC. It specifies CASSHRTVF.

A few counts support this clonotype. This chain connects TRBV11-3 to TRBJ2-7; D not certain. CDR1 and CDR2 (germline): SGHNT, YENEEA. Between the trimmed V and J ends, which lost 3 bases and 4 bases, there was a span of 10 bases. The CDR3 loop spans 13 amino acids. DNA of the CDR3: TGTGCCAGCAGCTTGATAAGGGATTACGAGCAGTACTTC. Its translation: CASSLIRDYEQYF. Complete variable domain (other parts from reference TRBV11-3 and TRBJ2-7): EAGVVQSPRYKIIEKKQPVAFWCNPISGHNTLYWYLQNLGQGPELLIRYENEEAVDDSQLPKDRFSAERLKGVDSTLKIQPAELGDSAVYLCASSLIRDYEQYFGPGTRLTVT.

The rearrangement uses TRBV7-6 and TRBJ2-1, with 9 bases matching TRBD2. Looked up from germline, CDR1 is SGHVS and CDR2 is FNYEAQ. V lost 5 bases, J lost 3 bases, and 5 bases stayed unmatched. This CDR3 has 15 amino acids. The CDR3 region is CASSRLAGIYNEQFF. The CDR3 DNA sequence: TGTGCCAGCAGCCGGCTAGCGGGGATCTACAATGAGCAGTTCTTC.

The gene calls are TRBV7-9 and TRBJ1-1, with TRBD1 matching 7 bases. The CDR3 loop spans 16 amino acids. Looked up from germline, CDR1 is SEHNR and CDR2 is FQNEAQ (reference sequence). Losses at the gene ends were 5 bases for V and 5 bases for J; bases not matched to a gene: 14. CDR3: CASSVEGALPGTEAFF. The CDR3 DNA reads as TGTGCCAGCAGCGTGGAGGGGGCCCTACCGGGGACTGAAGCTTTCTTT.

The V and J genes are TRBV28 and TRBJ1-1, with D maybe TRBD1 (5 bases). The CDR3 covers 14 residues. The germline V gene has CDR1 MDHEN and CDR2 SYDVKM. The germline V and J ends were trimmed by 2 bases and 1 base, with 8 bases remaining between them. The CDR3 region is CASSLPGGNTEAFF. The CDR3 DNA is TGTGCCAGCAGTTTACCGGGGGGGAACACTGAAGCTTTCTTT.

The chain combines TRBV9 with TRBJ2-2; D unclear. Deletions cut 0 bases from V and 0 bases from J, with 12 bases between. Looked up from germline, CDR1 is SGDLS and CDR2 is YYNGEE. There are 17 residues in the CDR3. The CDR3 sequence: CASSVVSGWANTGELFF. The CDR3 coding sequence is TGTGCCAGCAGCGTAGTTTCCGGCTGGGCGAACACCGGGGAGCTGTTTTTT.

This clonotype has only a few counts. This chain's CDR3 is CASSTARTSGEKLFF. CDR3 DNA: TGTGCCAGTAGTACCGCAAGGACATCAGGAGAAAAACTGTTTTTT. This chain links TRBV19 with TRBJ1-4; tentatively, D is TRBD1 (5 bases). Between the trimmed V and J ends, which lost 4 bases and 8 bases, there was a span of 17 bases. CDR1 and CDR2 from the germline V gene are LNHDA and SQIVND (reference sequence). This CDR3 is 15 amino acids long.

The genes are TRBV4-2 and TRBJ1-1, with unresolved D. Germline V gene data show CDR1 as LGHNA and CDR2 as YNFKEQ. The CDR3 contains 16 residues. Trimming stripped 0 bases from V and 5 bases from J, with 16 bases between. The CDR3 nucleotides read TGTGCCAGCAGCCAAGATATGGGAGCGTCATGGACTGAAGCTTTCTTT. Encoded protein: CASSQDMGASWTEAFF.

This sequence joins TRBV5-5 and TRBJ1-5, with a weak D call TRBD1 (6 bases). Germline loops: CDR1 SGHKS, CDR2 YYEKEE (reference sequence). The CDR3 contains 16 residues. V was clipped by 0 bases and J by 5 bases, with 15 bases between them. CDR3 protein: CASSLGGARRDQPQHF. In nucleotides, the CDR3 is TGTGCCAGCAGCTTGGGGGGGGCGAGGCGGGATCAGCCCCAGCATTTT. Variable domain in full (rest from reference TRBV5-5 and TRBJ1-5): DAGVTQSPTHLIKTRGQQVTLRCSPISGHKSVSWYQQVLGQGPQFIFQYYEKEERGRGNFPDRFSARQFPNYSSELNVNALLLGDSALYLCASSLGGARRDQPQHFGDGTRLSIL.

This clonotype has more than one count but fewer than ten. The CDR3 DNA follows: TGCGCCAGCAGCCCGTCACAGGCTATTAATTCACCCCTCCACTTT. Encoded protein: CASSPSQAINSPLHF. V and J are TRBV5-1 and TRBJ1-6; D is possibly TRBD1 (5 bases). The length of the CDR3 is 15 residues. The V gene's germline CDR1 is SGHRS and CDR2 YFSETQ. V was shortened by 4 bases and J by 6 bases, with 14 bases between the two germline ends.